This record concerns one T cell receptor beta chain sequence. This CDR3 region has 13 residues. Germline V gene lookup returns CDR1 SGHTA and CDR2 FQGNSA. The germline V and J ends were trimmed by 2 bases and 6 bases, with 10 bases remaining between them. The data are from a study of control samples from healthy donors and cancer patients. This table comes from immunoSEQ multiplex PCR, and its TCRdb copy is limited to in-frame clones, with some not included. The table includes some 130,000 clones, 70% to 90% detected once. The specimen was blood. The sequence came from a woman aged 25-40 years in good health. This chain joins TRBV7-2 and TRBJ1-2; no firm D call. CDR3 protein: CASSLFLGNGYTF. The CDR3 bases are TGTGCCAGCAGCTTATTTCTTGGGAATGGCTACACCTTC.